This TCR beta chain was obtained from a study of regulatory T cells in long-lasting Graves disease. Study-wide context: Treatment with antithyroid drugs for over 5 years, together with positive TSH receptor antibodies, meant persistent Graves' disease.

The time point denotes: persistent/refractory GD, antithyroid drugs over 5 years with positive TRAb. TCR sequences were obtained from RNA taken from PBMCs. Germline CDR1 reads SEHNR; CDR2 reads FQNEAQ (reference sequence). Between the trimmed V and J ends, which lost 0 bases and 1 base, there was a span of 8 bases. The CDR3 runs to 15 residues. A word on this clonotype: Antigen unknown.

Assembly of TCR beta libraries relied on iRepertoire HTBI primers together with Arm-PCR of CDR3 regions. TCRdb fed the multiplex PCR reads into MiXCR, producing one record per CDR3 protein. The sample has around 510,000 distinct CDR3 sequences, around 20% seen once; the top ten hold 7.8%. Study-wide results and limits: Persistent disease preferred TRBV28, TRBJ1-2 and TRBJ2-5; new disease, TRBV20-1 and TRBJ2-1.

Sequenced here: peripheral blood mononuclear cells (PBMCs), sampled when the disease was refractory, from a patient treated with antithyroid drugs. The receptor was derived from a female donor with Graves disease. The chain couples TRBV7-9 to TRBJ2-3; D unresolved. The CDR3 here is CASSLAQGGTDTQYF. CDR3 nucleotides: TGTGCCAGCAGCTTAGCGCAAGGCGGCACAGATACGCAGTATTTT.